Each of the 6 T cell receptor beta chains below was sequenced from the same sample in a study of Graves' ophthalmopathy and Graves' hyperthyroidism. TCR beta CDR3 amplification used RNA transcripts. A first-round RT-PCR used HTBI primers, followed by a second-round multiplex PCR. TCRdb passed the multiplex PCR reads through MiXCR, listing each CDR3 protein once. The table lists about 740,000 distinct CDR3 sequences, roughly 40% of them singletons. Sequences were obtained from peripheral blood. These receptors came from an adult man with Graves' ophthalmopathy.

The genes are TRBV6-5 and TRBJ2-7, with 7 nucleotides matching TRBD2. Germline V gene lookup returns CDR1 MNHEY and CDR2 SVGAGI. CDR3 length equals 15 residues. The trim removed 5 bases at V and 3 bases at J, leaving 10 bases unmatched. The CDR3 region has the DNA TGTGCCAGCAGTGCTACTAGCGCCCCATTCTACGAGCAGTACTTC. This sequence encodes CASSATSAPFYEQYF.

This clonotype has a count of ten or more. The chain combines TRBV25-1 with TRBJ2-2; D is ambiguous. Germline-derived CDR1 and CDR2 are MGHDK and SYGVNS. Deletions cut 3 bases from V and 7 bases from J, with 9 bases between. This CDR3 is built from 13 residues. CDR3 protein: CASSEVGRGELFF. Written as DNA, the CDR3 is TGTGCCAGCAGTGAGGTGGGCCGCGGGGAGCTGTTTTTT. The full variable domain, in which reference TRBV25-1 and TRBJ2-2 provide the parts outside the CDR3, is EADIYQTPRYLVIGTGKKITLECSQTMGHDKMYWYQQDPGMELHLIHYSYGVNSTEKGDLSSESTVSRIRTEHFPLTLESARPSHTSQYLCASSEVGRGELFFGEGSRLTVL.

The rearrangement uses TRBV10-3 and TRBJ2-7; D may be TRBD2 (5 bases). V lost 10 bases, J lost 5 bases, and 24 bases lay in between. The CDR3 consists of 15 residues. Germline CDR1 ENHRY, CDR2 SYGVKD. The CDR3 spells CASSGARVFLNEQYF. Written as DNA, the CDR3 is TGTGCCAGCAGCGGAGCCCGGGTTTTCTTGAACGAGCAGTACTTC.

For this clonotype: A read error may account for a junction end that differs from germline. The genes are TRBV20-1 and TRBJ1-4; tentatively, D is TRBD1 (6 bases). The CDR3 runs 14 residues. CDR1 is DFQATT, CDR2 SNEGSKA, per germline (reference sequence). CDR3 sequence reads: CSARTGGGPEKLLF. CDR3 DNA sequence: TGCAGTGCTAGAACGGGAGGGGGTCCTGAAAAACTGCTTTTT.

This clonotype was observed a few times. The chain couples TRBV6-6 to TRBJ1-1, with a weak D call TRBD1 (6 bases). V gave up 3 bases and J gave up 1 base, with 9 bases separating them. The length of the CDR3 is 14 residues. From germline, CDR1 is MNHNY and CDR2 SVGAGI (reference sequence). The CDR3 here is CASSYPGENTEAFF. The CDR3 DNA sequence: TGTGCCAGCAGTTATCCAGGGGAGAACACTGAAGCTTTCTTT.

J is TRBJ1-5 and V is TRBV20-1; no reliable D call. This CDR3 has 15 residues. The V gene's germline CDR1 is DFQATT and CDR2 SNEGSKA (reference sequence). The V gene lost 5 bases and the J gene lost 0 bases, with 14 bases spanning the gap. The CDR3 nucleotides are TGCAGTGCTCCCGGATCTGGGATTAGCAATCAGCCCCAGCATTTT. It codes for CSAPGSGISNQPQHF.